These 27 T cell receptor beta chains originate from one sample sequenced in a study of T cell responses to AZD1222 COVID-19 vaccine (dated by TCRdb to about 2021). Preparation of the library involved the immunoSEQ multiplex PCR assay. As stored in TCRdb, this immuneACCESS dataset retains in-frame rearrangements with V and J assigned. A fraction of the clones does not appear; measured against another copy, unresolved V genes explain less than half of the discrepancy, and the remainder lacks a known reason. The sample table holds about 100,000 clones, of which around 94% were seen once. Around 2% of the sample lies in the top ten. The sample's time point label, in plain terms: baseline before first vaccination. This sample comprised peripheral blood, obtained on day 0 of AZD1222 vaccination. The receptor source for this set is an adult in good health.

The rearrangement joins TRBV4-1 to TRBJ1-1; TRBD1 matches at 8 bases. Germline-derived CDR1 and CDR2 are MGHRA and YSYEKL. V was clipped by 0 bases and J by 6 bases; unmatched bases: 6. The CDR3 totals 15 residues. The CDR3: CASSQDRGQRAEAFF. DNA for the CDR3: TGCGCCAGCAGCCAAGACAGGGGGCAGCGAGCTGAAGCTTTCTTT.

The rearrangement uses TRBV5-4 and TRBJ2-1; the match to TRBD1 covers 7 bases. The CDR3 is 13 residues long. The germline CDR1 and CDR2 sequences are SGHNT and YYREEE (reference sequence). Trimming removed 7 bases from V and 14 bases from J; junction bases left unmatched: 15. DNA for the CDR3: TGTGCCAGCCGAGAATTTATCGGGACAGTCGAGTTCTTC. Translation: CASREFIGTVEFF.

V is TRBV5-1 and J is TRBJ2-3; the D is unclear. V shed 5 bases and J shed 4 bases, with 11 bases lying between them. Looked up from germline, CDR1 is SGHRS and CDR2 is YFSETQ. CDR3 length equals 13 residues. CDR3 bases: TGCGCCAGCAGTATGGATAGGCCAGATACGCAGTATTTT. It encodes CASSMDRPDTQYF.

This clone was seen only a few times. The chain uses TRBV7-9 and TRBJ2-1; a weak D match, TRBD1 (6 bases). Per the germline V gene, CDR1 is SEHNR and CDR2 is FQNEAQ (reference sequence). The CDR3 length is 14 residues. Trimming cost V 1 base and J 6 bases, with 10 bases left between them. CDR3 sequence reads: CASSLDREGNEQFF. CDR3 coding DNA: TGTGCCAGCAGCTTAGACAGGGAAGGCAATGAGCAGTTCTTC.

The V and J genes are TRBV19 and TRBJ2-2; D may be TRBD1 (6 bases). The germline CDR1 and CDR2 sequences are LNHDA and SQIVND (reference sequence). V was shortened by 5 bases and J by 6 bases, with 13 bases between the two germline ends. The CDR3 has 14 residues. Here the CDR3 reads CASSAQTGAGELFF. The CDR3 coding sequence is TGTGCCAGTAGTGCACAGACAGGAGCCGGGGAGCTGTTTTTT.

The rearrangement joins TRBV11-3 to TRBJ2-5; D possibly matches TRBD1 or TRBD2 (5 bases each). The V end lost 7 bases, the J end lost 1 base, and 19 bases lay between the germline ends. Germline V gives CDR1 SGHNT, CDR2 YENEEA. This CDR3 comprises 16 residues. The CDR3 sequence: CASTHGPGQAQETQYF. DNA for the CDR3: TGTGCCAGCACCCACGGGCCGGGGCAGGCCCAAGAGACCCAGTACTTC.

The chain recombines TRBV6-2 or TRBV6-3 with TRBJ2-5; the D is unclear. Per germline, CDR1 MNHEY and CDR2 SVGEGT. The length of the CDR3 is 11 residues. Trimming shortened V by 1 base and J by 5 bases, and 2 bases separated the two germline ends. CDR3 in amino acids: CASSYLETQYF. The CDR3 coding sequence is TGTGCCAGCAGTTACTTGGAGACCCAGTACTTC.

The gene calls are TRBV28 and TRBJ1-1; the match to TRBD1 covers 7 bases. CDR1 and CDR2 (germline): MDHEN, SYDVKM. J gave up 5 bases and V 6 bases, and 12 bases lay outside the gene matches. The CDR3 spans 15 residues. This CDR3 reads CASSLPSGQATEAFF. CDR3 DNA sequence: TGTGCCAGCAGCCTCCCCAGTGGACAGGCGACTGAAGCTTTCTTT.

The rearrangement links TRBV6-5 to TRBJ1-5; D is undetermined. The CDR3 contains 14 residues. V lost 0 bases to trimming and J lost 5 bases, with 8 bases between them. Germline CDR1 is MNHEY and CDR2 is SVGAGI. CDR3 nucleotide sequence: TGTGCCAGCAGTTACTCGACCGGGGATCAGCCCCAGCATTTT. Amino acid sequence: CASSYSTGDQPQHF.

The CDR3 loop reads CASNDRDASPLHF. Here the CDR3 DNA reads TGTGCCAGTAATGACAGGGACGCTTCACCCCTCCACTTT. The genes are TRBV19 and TRBJ1-6, with 7 positions matching TRBD1. J lost 9 bases, V lost 7 bases, and 6 bases had no gene match. This CDR3 has 13 residues. CDR1 and CDR2 from the germline V gene are LNHDA and SQIVND (reference sequence).

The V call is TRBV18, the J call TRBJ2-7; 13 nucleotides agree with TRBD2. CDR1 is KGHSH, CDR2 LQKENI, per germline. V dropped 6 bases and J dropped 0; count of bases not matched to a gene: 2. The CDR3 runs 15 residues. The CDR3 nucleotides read TGTGCCAGCTCCAGGACTAGCGGGAGCTCCTACGAGCAGTACTTC. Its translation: CASSRTSGSSYEQYF.

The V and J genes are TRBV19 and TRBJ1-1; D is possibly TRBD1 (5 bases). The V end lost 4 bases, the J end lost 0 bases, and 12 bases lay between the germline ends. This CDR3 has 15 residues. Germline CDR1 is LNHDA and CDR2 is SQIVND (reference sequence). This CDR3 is CASSNGRGLNTEAFF. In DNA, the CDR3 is TGTGCCAGTAGTAACGGGAGGGGCCTGAACACTGAAGCTTTCTTT.

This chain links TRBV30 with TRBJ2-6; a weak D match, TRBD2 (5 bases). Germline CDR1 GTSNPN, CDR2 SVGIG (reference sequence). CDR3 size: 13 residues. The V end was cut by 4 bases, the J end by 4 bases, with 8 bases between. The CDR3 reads CAWTGSGANVLTF. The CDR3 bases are TGTGCCTGGACGGGGTCCGGGGCCAACGTCCTGACTTTC.

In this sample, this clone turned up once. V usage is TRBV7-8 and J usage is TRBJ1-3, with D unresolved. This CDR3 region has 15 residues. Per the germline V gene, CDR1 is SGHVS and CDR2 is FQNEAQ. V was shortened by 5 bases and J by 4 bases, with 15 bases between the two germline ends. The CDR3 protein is CASSPPLGVGNTIYF. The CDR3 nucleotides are TGTGCCAGCAGCCCGCCGCTTGGGGTCGGAAACACCATATATTTT.

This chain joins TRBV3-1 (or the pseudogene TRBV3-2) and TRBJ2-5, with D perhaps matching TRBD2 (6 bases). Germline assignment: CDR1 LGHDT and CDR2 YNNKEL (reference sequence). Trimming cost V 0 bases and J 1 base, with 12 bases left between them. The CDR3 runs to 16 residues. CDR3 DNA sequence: TGTGCCAGCAGCCAAGAGGGGGGAGGATCCCAAGAGACCCAGTACTTC. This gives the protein CASSQEGGGSQETQYF.

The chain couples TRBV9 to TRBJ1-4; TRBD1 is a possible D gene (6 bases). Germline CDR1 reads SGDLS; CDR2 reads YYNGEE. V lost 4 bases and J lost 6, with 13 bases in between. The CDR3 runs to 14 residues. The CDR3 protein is CASSPWAGDEKLFF. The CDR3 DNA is TGTGCCAGCAGCCCATGGGCAGGGGATGAAAAACTGTTTTTT.

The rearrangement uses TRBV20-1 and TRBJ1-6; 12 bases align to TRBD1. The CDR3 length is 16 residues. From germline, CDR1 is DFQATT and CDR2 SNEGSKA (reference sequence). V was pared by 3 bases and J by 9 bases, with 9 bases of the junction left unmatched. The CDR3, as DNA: TGCAGTGCTAGTGAGGGGACAGGGGGCTTTGGTTCACCCCTCCACTTT. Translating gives CSASEGTGGFGSPLHF.

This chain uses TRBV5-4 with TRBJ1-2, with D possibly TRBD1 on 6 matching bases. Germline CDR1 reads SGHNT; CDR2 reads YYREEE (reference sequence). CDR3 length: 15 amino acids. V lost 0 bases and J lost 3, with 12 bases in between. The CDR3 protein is CASSLVGGADYGYTF. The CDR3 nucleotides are TGTGCCAGCAGCTTGGTGGGGGGCGCGGACTATGGCTACACCTTC.

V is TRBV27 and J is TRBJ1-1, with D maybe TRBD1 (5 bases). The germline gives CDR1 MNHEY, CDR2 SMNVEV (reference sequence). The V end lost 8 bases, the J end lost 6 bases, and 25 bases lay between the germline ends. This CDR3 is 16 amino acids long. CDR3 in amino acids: CASRLRGGGRGSEAFF. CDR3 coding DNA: TGTGCCAGCCGTCTGAGAGGTGGAGGTCGGGGGTCTGAAGCTTTCTTT.

In nucleotides, the CDR3 is TGTGCCAGCAGCTCCCCCCAGCTATATCGAGGAAACACCATATATTTT. This translates into CASSSPQLYRGNTIYF. This chain links TRBV7-9 with TRBJ1-3, with D unresolved. V lost 4 bases and J 4 bases, leaving 17 bases between the germline ends. The CDR3 is 16 amino acids. Looked up from germline, CDR1 is SEHNR and CDR2 is FQNEAQ (reference sequence). The whole variable domain, remainder taken from reference TRBV7-9 and TRBJ1-3, is DTGVSQNPRHKITKRGQNVTFRCDPISEHNRLYWYRQTLGQGPEFLTYFQNEAQLEKSRLLSDRFSAERPKGSFSTLEIQRTEQGDSAMYLCASSSPQLYRGNTIYFGEGSWLTVV.

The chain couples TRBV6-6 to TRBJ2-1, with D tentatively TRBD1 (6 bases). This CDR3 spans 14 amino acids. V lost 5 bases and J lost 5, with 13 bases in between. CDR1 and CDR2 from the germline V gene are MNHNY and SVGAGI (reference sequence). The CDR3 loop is CASSKGHYDNEQFF. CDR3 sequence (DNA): TGTGCCAGCAGTAAGGGACACTACGACAATGAGCAGTTCTTC.

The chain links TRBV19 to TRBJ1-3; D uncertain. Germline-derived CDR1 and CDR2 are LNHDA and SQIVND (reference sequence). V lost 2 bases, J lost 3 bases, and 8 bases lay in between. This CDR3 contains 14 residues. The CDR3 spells CASSIMSDGNTIYF. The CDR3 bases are TGTGCCAGTAGTATAATGTCGGATGGAAACACCATATATTTT.

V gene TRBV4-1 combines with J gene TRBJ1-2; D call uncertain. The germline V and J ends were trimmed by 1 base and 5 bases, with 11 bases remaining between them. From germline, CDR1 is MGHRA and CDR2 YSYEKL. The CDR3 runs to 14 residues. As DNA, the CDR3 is TGCGCCAGCAGCCAAGTTATAGCGGGGTATGGCTACACCTTC. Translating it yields CASSQVIAGYGYTF.

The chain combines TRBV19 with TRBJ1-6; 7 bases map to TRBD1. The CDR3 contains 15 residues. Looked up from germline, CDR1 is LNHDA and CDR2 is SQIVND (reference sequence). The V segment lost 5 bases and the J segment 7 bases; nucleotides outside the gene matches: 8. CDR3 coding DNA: TGTGCCAGTAGTGGCTCGGCAGGGGGAAATTCACCCCTCCACTTT. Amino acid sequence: CASSGSAGGNSPLHF.

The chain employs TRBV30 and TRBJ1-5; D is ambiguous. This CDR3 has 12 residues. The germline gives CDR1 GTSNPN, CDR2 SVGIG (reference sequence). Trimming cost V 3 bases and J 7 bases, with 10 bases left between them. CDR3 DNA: TGTGCCTGGAGGTCGGACGGGCAGCCCCAGCATTTT. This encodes CAWRSDGQPQHF.

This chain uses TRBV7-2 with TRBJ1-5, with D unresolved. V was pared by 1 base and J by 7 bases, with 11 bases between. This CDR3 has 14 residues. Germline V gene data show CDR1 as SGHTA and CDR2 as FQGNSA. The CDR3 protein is CASSLEVRGQPQHF. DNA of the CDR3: TGTGCCAGCAGCTTAGAGGTGCGCGGCCAGCCCCAGCATTTT.

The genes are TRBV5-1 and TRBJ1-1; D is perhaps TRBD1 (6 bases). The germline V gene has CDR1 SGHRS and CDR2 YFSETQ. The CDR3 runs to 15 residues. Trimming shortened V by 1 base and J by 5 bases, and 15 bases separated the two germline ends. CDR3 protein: CASSLMGASETEAFF. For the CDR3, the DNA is TGCGCCAGCAGCTTGATGGGGGCCTCGGAGACTGAAGCTTTCTTT.